This T cell receptor beta chain is drawn from a study of blood T cell repertoires in COVID-19 (dated by TCRdb to 2020 to 2022). A note on the overall study: The collaborator samples originated in the United States, Italy and Spain and spanned the acute and convalescent phases of COVID-19. The material from the prospective study consisted of cDNA or gDNA derived from T cells, B-cell-depleted T cells, or PBMCs. Deeply sampled blood TCRbeta repertoires from subjects exposed to, actively infected with, or recovered from COVID-19 were included in the dataset. The repertoires were released in a freely available public database meant as a resource for research on the immune response to SARS-CoV-2. The samples were drawn from the first 160 participants of the ongoing ImmuneRACE study and from roughly 1,300 subjects provided by 6 global collaborators. Nearly every sample came with metadata listing a de-identified subject ID, COVID-19 status, age in years and sex. HLA class I and class II types, where available, came from metadata supplied by the sample provider rather than from assay-based typing. Broad study findings and their caveats: How much clinical and demographic metadata was included differed by source and by participant, and the metadata was provided uncurated.

Participants in the prospective study were aged roughly 18 to 100 years, lived in more than 20 United States geographic areas, and enrolled through a virtual design. In the prospective study, cohorts were assigned on the basis of participant-reported clinical history obtained from a screening survey and a study questionnaire. Recovered participants in ImmuneRACE Cohort 3 were defined as having two consecutive negative NP/OP PCR tests, clearance from a healthcare professional, or resolution of symptoms. In the prospective study, whole blood, serum and a nasopharyngeal or oropharyngeal swab were collected from each participant by mobile phlebotomists. Additional blood draws and questionnaires over an approximately 2-month period could optionally be provided by prospective study participants. Before DNA extraction, blood samples from the prospective study were shipped at room temperature or frozen.

The CDR3, cysteine through phenylalanine, is 13 amino acids long. Left in the record is the CDR3 DNA by itself, 39 bases read in frame from the first base. V loses 7 bases of germline sequence and J loses 5 bases, and the interval between the two ends is 14 bases. TCRbeta CDR3 regions were amplified from genomic DNA by means of the immunoSEQ Assay, a bias-controlled multiplex PCR. Regarding the original processing steps: Nucleated cell counts per sample were estimated from amplification of reference gene primers within the assay. To quantify the absolute abundance of each unique TCRbeta CDR3 rearrangement, sequence reads were collapsed and filtered. For each sample, productive Simpson clonality was calculated by taking the square root of Simpson's diversity index across productive rearrangements. TCRdb took this table from immuneACCESS and kept in-frame rearrangements with V and J called. Such tables lack part of the clones; where checked against another copy, unresolved V genes explain under half of the gap, and the rest is unexplained. V and J calls and clone size come straight from that table; D and trimming were deduced from the DNA. The sample profile shows fewer than 400,000 clones; around 90% of them were found once. The ten largest account for under 20% of the sample.

Concerning this clone itself: Its target antigen remains unknown. No clone much larger than this one lies a single base away; base qualities are absent.

This clonotype originated in a woman in her 30s who had recovered from COVID-19. The V and J genes are TRBV12-3 or TRBV12-4 and TRBJ1-1; matching of 5 bases hints at TRBD1 as the D gene. The sequencing sample was made of PBMCs or T cells enriched from blood (not recorded which). The CDR3 protein is CASIQLKGTEAFF. The sequence in DNA is TGTGCCAGCATTCAGCTCAAGGGGACTGAAGCTTTCTTT.